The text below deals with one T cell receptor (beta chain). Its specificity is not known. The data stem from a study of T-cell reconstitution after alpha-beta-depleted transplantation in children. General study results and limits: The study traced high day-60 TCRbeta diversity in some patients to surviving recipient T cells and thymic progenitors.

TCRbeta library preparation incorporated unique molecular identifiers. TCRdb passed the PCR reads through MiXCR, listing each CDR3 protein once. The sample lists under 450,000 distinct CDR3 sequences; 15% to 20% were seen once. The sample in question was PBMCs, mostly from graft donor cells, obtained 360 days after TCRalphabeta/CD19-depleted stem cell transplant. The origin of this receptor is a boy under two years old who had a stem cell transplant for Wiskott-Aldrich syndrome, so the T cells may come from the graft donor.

The CDR3 sequence: CSAPSGGDSGANVLTF. CDR3 nucleotide sequence: TGCAGCGCCCCTAGCGGGGGGGACTCTGGGGCCAACGTCCTGACTTTC. V is TRBV29-1 and J is TRBJ2-6; 12 bases line up with TRBD2. V lost 7 bases to trimming and J lost 0 bases; unmatched junction nucleotides: 4. Per germline, CDR1 SQVTM and CDR2 ANQGSEA. The CDR3 is 16 amino acids.